These 14 T cell receptor beta chains were sequenced from one sample in a study of blood T cells in healthy people across ages. The second PCR ran roughly 6 to 11 cycles with a sample-barcoded 5' primer and J-beta primers. TCRdb ran MiXCR on the 5' RACE reads and lists one entry per CDR3 protein. The sample carries over a million distinct CDR3 sequences, 45% to 70% recorded once. Sequencing was performed on blood. These TCRs come from a man younger than 35 in good health.

V gene TRBV4-2 combines with J gene TRBJ1-4, with D tentatively TRBD1 (6 bases). Germline V lookup: CDR1 LGHNA, CDR2 YNFKEQ. With 0 bases removed from V and 6 bases from J, the gap between germline ends came to 17 bases. This CDR3 contains 17 residues. The DNA for the CDR3 is TGTGCCAGCAGCCAAGAAGGAACCTACAGGGATTATGAAAAACTGTTTTTT. Protein product: CASSQEGTYRDYEKLFF.

This chain links TRBV3-1 with TRBJ1-2; 8 positions match TRBD1. Germline V CDR1 and CDR2: LGHDT, YNNKEL (reference sequence). The junction had 4 bases not matched to a gene; V was cut back by 2 bases and J by 5 bases. CDR3 size: 14 residues. The DNA for the CDR3 is TGTGCCAGCAGCCAAACAAGACAGGGGTATGGCTACACCTTC. Protein: CASSQTRQGYGYTF.

This clonotype was recorded a few times. The genes are TRBV27 and TRBJ2-4, with no clear D. Trimming removed 10 bases from V and 1 base from J, with 14 bases in between. CDR3 length: 14 residues. Per the germline V gene, CDR1 is MNHEY and CDR2 is SMNVEV (reference sequence). The CDR3 here is CATPTGTAKNIQYF. The CDR3 DNA follows: TGTGCCACACCCACGGGTACGGCCAAAAACATTCAGTACTTC.

This clonotype was counted only a few times. The V call is TRBV10-3, the J call TRBJ2-5; weak D call: TRBD2 (5 bases). Germline CDR1 and CDR2: ENHRY and SYGVKD. This CDR3 is built from 18 residues. Trimming took off 6 bases at V and 4 bases at J, with 27 bases between the two ends. The CDR3: CAISGDLSSRPSRETQYF. In nucleotides, the CDR3 is TGTGCCATCAGCGGGGATCTGAGTAGCAGGCCCTCCCGAGAGACCCAGTACTTC.

This clonotype was observed a handful of times. The chain combines TRBV6-2 or TRBV6-3 with TRBJ1-2; D remains ambiguous. The germline CDR1 and CDR2 sequences are MNHEY and SVGEGT. Trimming removed 0 bases from V and 4 bases from J, with 12 bases in between. The CDR3 sequence is 15 residues long. The CDR3 nucleotides are TGTGCCAGCAGTTACTCCCGCCACGGATCCTATGGCTACACCTTC. It is translated as CASSYSRHGSYGYTF.

The chain uses TRBV29-1 and TRBJ2-1; D ambiguous. Per the germline V gene, CDR1 is SQVTM and CDR2 is ANQGSEA. This CDR3 spans 14 amino acids. The V gene lost 4 bases and the J gene lost 3 bases, with 13 bases spanning the gap. The CDR3 here is CSVVNRTRYNEQFF. The CDR3 nucleotides are TGCAGCGTTGTAAACAGAACACGCTACAATGAGCAGTTCTTC.

This rearrangement joins TRBV4-1 to TRBJ1-4; D gene unclear. CDR1 and CDR2 (germline): MGHRA, YSYEKL. V lost 0 bases and J lost 3, with 8 bases in between. There are 15 residues in the CDR3. CDR3 coding DNA: TGCGCCAGCAGCCAAGAGCCGGTGGCTAATGAAAAACTGTTTTTT. Amino acids: CASSQEPVANEKLFF.

The V call is TRBV27, the J call TRBJ1-6; no clear D gene. V was cut by 3 bases and J by 7 bases, with 16 bases left in between. Germline CDR1 is MNHEY and CDR2 is SMNVEV (reference sequence). This CDR3 has 16 amino acids. DNA for the CDR3: TGTGCCAGCAGTTTCGGTGGATGGGTGGGGAATTCACCCCTCCACTTT. Translating gives CASSFGGWVGNSPLHF.

This clonotype has only one observation. The chain uses TRBV2 and TRBJ1-5; TRBD1 might be the D (5 bases). CDR1 and CDR2 (germline): SNHLY, FYNNEI. CDR3 length equals 14 residues. Trimming pared 2 bases from V and 7 bases from J, leaving 12 bases between. CDR3 coding DNA: TGTGCCAGCAGTGAAAGCAGGGTAAAACAGCCCCAGCATTTT. Its translation: CASSESRVKQPQHF.

This clonotype was recorded only once. The gene calls are TRBV29-1 and TRBJ2-1, with D unresolved. The end of the DNA aligns better with TRBJ2-7, so the J call may be wrong. Germline CDR1 reads SQVTM; CDR2 reads ANQGSEA. The CDR3 has 14 amino acids. The CDR3 loop is CSVEVRGRYNEQYF. Written as DNA, the CDR3 is TGCAGCGTTGAAGTCCGAGGACGCTACAATGAGCAGTACTTC.

The rearrangement links TRBV7-2 to TRBJ2-5; TRBD2 is a possible D gene (7 bases). The DNA end is more similar to TRBJ2-7, so the J call may be wrong. Germline V gene data show CDR1 as SGHTA and CDR2 as FQGNSA. The CDR3 covers 15 residues. In DNA, the CDR3 is TGTGCCAGCAGCTCCCGTCGTGGGGGGGCGGACGAGCAGTACTTC. This sequence encodes CASSSRRGGADEQYF.

This clonotype appeared a few times. This rearrangement joins TRBV7-2 to TRBJ2-7, with 9 bases identical to TRBD1. Germline V gene data show CDR1 as SGHTA and CDR2 as FQGNSA. The CDR3 spans 14 residues. J gave up 0 bases and V 5 bases, and 2 bases lay outside the gene matches. The CDR3 loop reads CASSRDRDSYEQYF. CDR3 sequence (DNA): TGTGCCAGCAGCCGGGACAGGGACTCCTACGAGCAGTACTTC.

The chain joins TRBV5-1 to TRBJ1-4, with D possibly being TRBD1 (5 bases). Germline CDR1 reads SGHRS; CDR2 reads YFSETQ. This CDR3 has 15 residues. The V end was cut by 0 bases, the J end by 6 bases, with 12 bases between. For the CDR3, the DNA is TGCGCCAGCAGCTTGGCCAGGCAGGGCTATGAAAAACTGTTTTTT. The encoded protein is CASSLARQGYEKLFF.

The rearrangement uses TRBV12-3 or TRBV12-4 and TRBJ2-1; 12 bases are shared with TRBD1. The CDR3 runs to 17 residues. The ends lost 6 bases at V and 0 bases at J; junction bases unmatched: 6. CDR3 sequence: CASRGQGAIGSYNEQFF. Written as DNA, the CDR3 is TGTGCCAGCAGGGGACAGGGGGCAATAGGCTCCTACAATGAGCAGTTCTTC.